The 6 T cell receptor beta chains reported below all come from one sample, sequenced in a study of spatial heterogeneity in lung cancer. Study-wide findings and caveats: Tumor mutation count correlated with how many alpha and beta TCRs expanded intratumorally.

TCRdb itself ran the 5' RACE reads through MiXCR, one entry per CDR3 protein. The sample lists about 9,200 distinct CDR3 sequences, approximately 8.2% occurring once. Antigens for these TCRs are unknown. The time point here: sample taken at primary tumor resection. Here the sequenced sample was lung tumor tissue, taken at surgery. The receptors were sampled from a male donor with early-stage non-small cell lung cancer.

This clonotype was recorded at least ten times. For the CDR3, the DNA is TGTGCCAGCGACGGAACCCTTGGCTACACCTTC. This translates into CASDGTLGYTF. The genes are TRBV12-3 or TRBV12-4 and TRBJ1-2; no reliable D call. The CDR3 consists of 11 residues. With 8 bases removed from V and 7 bases from J, the gap between germline ends came to 11 bases.

The table lists this clonotype with many counts. The chain employs TRBV5-5 and TRBJ1-5; 9 bases align to TRBD1. Germline lookup yields CDR1 SGHKS and CDR2 YYEKEE (reference sequence). The CDR3 is made up of 15 amino acids. Germline trimming cut 4 bases from V and 5 bases from J; bases unmatched to any gene: 7. The CDR3 reads CASSLRQGGYQPQHF. The CDR3 DNA reads TGTGCCAGCAGCCTCCGACAGGGGGGATATCAGCCCCAGCATTTT. Together with reference TRBV5-5 and TRBJ1-5, the CDR3 gives the full variable domain: DAGVTQSPTHLIKTRGQQVTLRCSPISGHKSVSWYQQVLGQGPQFIFQYYEKEERGRGNFPDRFSARQFPNYSSELNVNALLLGDSALYLCASSLRQGGYQPQHFGDGTRLSIL.

This clonotype was seen ten or more times. This chain joins TRBV4-3 and TRBJ2-1, with D possibly being TRBD2 (6 bases). This CDR3 comprises 15 residues. Germline lookup yields CDR1 LGHNA and CDR2 YSLEER. The V gene lost 1 base and the J gene lost 8 bases, with 15 bases spanning the gap. The chain's CDR3 is CASSQVASVRYEQFF. CDR3 DNA: TGCGCCAGCAGCCAAGTGGCTAGCGTCAGGTATGAGCAGTTCTTC.

This clonotype occurred many times. The rearrangement uses TRBV27 and TRBJ2-1, with 7 bases aligning to TRBD2. V lost 3 bases, J lost 7 bases, and 12 bases stayed unmatched. Germline CDR1 MNHEY, CDR2 SMNVEV (reference sequence). The CDR3 extends over 16 amino acids. CDR3 amino acids: CASSFSPAGTSNEQFF. The DNA for the CDR3 is TGTGCCAGCAGTTTCAGTCCAGCGGGGACTTCGAATGAGCAGTTCTTC.

This clonotype was detected ten times or more. The CDR3 reads CASSPGLAGGWNEQFF. DNA of the CDR3: TGTGCCAGCAGCCCCGGACTAGCGGGAGGTTGGAATGAGCAGTTCTTC. The V gene is TRBV11-3, the J gene TRBJ2-1; 14 bases are shared with TRBD2. Germline assignment: CDR1 SGHNT and CDR2 YENEEA. V was clipped by 5 bases and J by 7 bases; unmatched bases: 7. The CDR3 runs to 16 residues.

This clonotype was seen at least ten times. The rearrangement links TRBV20-1 to TRBJ1-1, with D tentatively TRBD1 (6 bases). This CDR3 spans 15 amino acids. Deletions cut 3 bases from V and 4 bases from J, with 18 bases between. Per the germline V gene, CDR1 is DFQATT and CDR2 is SNEGSKA (reference sequence). CDR3 in DNA: TGCAGTGCTAGCCCTCGGCGGGGGGCGCCCACTGAAGCTTTCTTT. Protein product: CSASPRRGAPTEAFF.